This T cell receptor beta chain is drawn from a study of Graves' ophthalmopathy and Graves' hyperthyroidism. Findings of the study overall: Sensitivity of around 67% and specificity of roughly 72% were achieved by the model that predicted ophthalmopathy progression. Researchers report that a 13-signature model separated ophthalmopathy from stable hyperthyroidism, posting about 91% sensitivity and more than 70% specificity.

A diagnosis was made from clinical symptoms together with serum thyroxine, TRAb, thyroid ultrasound and orbital computed tomography. As the starting material, roughly 9.8 ml of fresh peripheral blood yielded the PBMCs. This clonotype was counted many times. Its antigen is as yet unknown. RNA served as the template for amplifying TCR beta CDR3 regions. HTBI primers were used in a first-round RT-PCR, which preceded a second-round multiplex PCR. TCRdb itself ran the multiplex PCR reads through MiXCR, one entry per CDR3 protein. The sample records roughly 500,000 distinct CDR3 sequences, approximately 14% being singletons. Trimming cost V 1 base and J 7 bases, with 8 bases left between them. The CDR3 extends over 13 amino acids.

Sample: blood. J is TRBJ2-4 and V is TRBV12-3 or TRBV12-4; D is ambiguous. This sequence was found in a woman under 40 with Graves' ophthalmopathy. For the CDR3, the DNA is TGTGCCAGCAGTTTAGATGACGGGAACATTCAGTACTTC. Protein sequence: CASSLDDGNIQYF.